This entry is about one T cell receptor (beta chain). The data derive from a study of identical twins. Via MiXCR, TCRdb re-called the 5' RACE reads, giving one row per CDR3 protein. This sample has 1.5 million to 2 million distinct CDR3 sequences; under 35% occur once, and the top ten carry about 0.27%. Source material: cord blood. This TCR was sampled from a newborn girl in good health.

CDR3 DNA: TGTGCCATCAGTGAGAGGATAGGAGGGGGGGGCACAGATACGCAGTATTTT. Protein: CAISERIGGGGTDTQYF. The V and J genes are TRBV10-3 and TRBJ2-3, with TRBD2 as a possible D gene (7 bases). This CDR3 region has 17 residues. Germline CDR1 is ENHRY and CDR2 is SYGVKD. V lost 2 bases, J lost 1 base, and 16 bases lay in between.